These T cell receptor beta chains were read from a single sample in a study of T cell responses to AZD1222 COVID-19 vaccine. The protocol was immunoSEQ multiplex PCR, while the TCRdb copy is restricted to in-frame clones and leaves out a portion. Of approximately 52,000 clones detected, 87% appear once; the ten largest clones hold roughly 2.7%. Sequences were derived from peripheral blood, sampled 28 days after the second AZD1222 dose. Receptors were obtained from an adult who received the AZD1222 COVID-19 vaccine. The CDR3 runs from the conserved cysteine through the conserved F or W. D genes are given only for firm matches. Only part of the rows carry a size: once, few, many, or a class if the clone is expanded.

d_call: TRBD2
clone_size: -
j_call: TRBJ2-5
v_call: TRBV4-1
cdr3_aa: CASSLASGQETQYF
cdr3_nt: TGCGCCAGCAGCCTCGCTAGCGGGCAAGAGACCCAGTACTTC

d_call: TRBD2
clone_size: -
j_call: TRBJ2-5
v_call: TRBV5-6
cdr3_aa: CASSLRTSGIYGETQYF
cdr3_nt: TGTGCCAGCAGCTTAAGGACTAGCGGGATATATGGAGAGACCCAGTACTTC

d_call: -
clone_size: -
j_call: TRBJ2-5
v_call: TRBV7-8
cdr3_aa: CASSLADWEETQYF
cdr3_nt: TGTGCCAGCAGCTTAGCGGATTGGGAAGAGACCCAGTACTTC

d_call: -
clone_size: -
j_call: TRBJ2-7
v_call: TRBV2
cdr3_aa: CASTEQGGYEQYF
cdr3_nt: TGTGCCAGCACCGAACAGGGCGGATACGAGCAGTACTTC

d_call: TRBD2
clone_size: -
j_call: TRBJ2-3
v_call: TRBV7-3
cdr3_aa: CASSLNGRERDTQYF
cdr3_nt: TGTGCCAGCAGCTTAAACGGGAGGGAGAGAGATACGCAGTATTTT

d_call: -
clone_size: -
j_call: TRBJ1-5
v_call: TRBV3-1/TRBV3-2
cdr3_aa: CASSQLGDQPQHF
cdr3_nt: TGTGCCAGCAGCCAATTAGGGGACCAGCCCCAGCATTTT

d_call: TRBD2
clone_size: -
j_call: TRBJ2-1
v_call: TRBV6-2/TRBV6-3
cdr3_aa: CASSAGTSGKNEQFF
cdr3_nt: TGTGCCAGCAGTGCCGGGACTAGCGGAAAGAATGAGCAGTTCTTC

d_call: TRBD2
clone_size: -
j_call: TRBJ2-7
v_call: TRBV27
cdr3_aa: CATRTSGAYEQYF
cdr3_nt: TGTGCCACCCGGACTAGCGGAGCGTACGAGCAGTACTTC

d_call: -
clone_size: -
j_call: TRBJ1-2
v_call: TRBV5-6
cdr3_aa: CASSPDRKINYGYTF
cdr3_nt: TGTGCCAGCAGCCCCGACAGGAAGATCAACTATGGCTACACCTTC

d_call: -
clone_size: -
j_call: TRBJ1-4
v_call: TRBV15
cdr3_aa: CATSAAQGQRAEKLFF
cdr3_nt: TGTGCCACCAGCGCCGCCCAGGGTCAAAGGGCTGAAAAACTGTTTTTT

d_call: -
clone_size: -
j_call: TRBJ2-1
v_call: TRBV6-1
cdr3_aa: CASSEAGATREQFF
cdr3_nt: TGTGCCAGCAGTGAAGCGGGGGCTACACGGGAGCAGTTCTTC

d_call: -
clone_size: -
j_call: TRBJ2-7
v_call: TRBV29-1
cdr3_aa: CSVELGPYEQYF
cdr3_nt: TGCAGCGTTGAGTTGGGCCCCTACGAGCAGTACTTC

d_call: TRBD2
clone_size: -
j_call: TRBJ2-7
v_call: TRBV5-1
cdr3_aa: CASSSDSGINSYEQYF
cdr3_nt: TGCGCCAGCAGCTCCGATAGCGGGATCAACTCCTACGAGCAGTACTTC

d_call: -
clone_size: -
j_call: TRBJ1-5
v_call: TRBV5-1
cdr3_aa: CASSLDHLNQPQHF
cdr3_nt: TGCGCCAGCAGCTTGGACCATTTAAATCAGCCCCAGCATTTT

d_call: -
clone_size: -
j_call: TRBJ2-5
v_call: TRBV12-5
cdr3_aa: CASGLPLLWETQYF
cdr3_nt: TGTGCTAGTGGTCTTCCCCTCCTTTGGGAGACCCAGTACTTC

d_call: TRBD1
clone_size: once
j_call: TRBJ1-5
v_call: TRBV9
cdr3_aa: CASSVGRDRGQPQHF
cdr3_nt: TGTGCCAGCAGCGTAGGGCGAGACAGGGGTCAGCCCCAGCATTTT

d_call: -
clone_size: few
j_call: TRBJ2-1
v_call: TRBV7-2
cdr3_aa: CASSRGDSSYNEQFF
cdr3_nt: TGTGCCAGCAGCCGCGGGGATAGCTCCTACAATGAGCAGTTCTTC

d_call: TRBD1
clone_size: -
j_call: TRBJ1-4
v_call: TRBV6-5
cdr3_aa: CASSQDRAGSGKLFF
cdr3_nt: TGTGCCAGCAGCCAAGACAGGGCTGGAAGTGGAAAACTGTTTTTT

d_call: TRBD2
clone_size: -
j_call: TRBJ2-3
v_call: TRBV3-1/TRBV3-2
cdr3_aa: CASSLSGSGTDTQYF
cdr3_nt: TGTGCCAGCAGTCTCAGCGGGAGCGGCACAGATACGCAGTATTTT

d_call: -
clone_size: -
j_call: TRBJ2-5
v_call: TRBV11-3
cdr3_aa: CASSSSSSQETQYF
cdr3_nt: TGTGCCAGCAGCTCCTCGAGCTCCCAAGAGACCCAGTACTTC

d_call: TRBD2
clone_size: -
j_call: TRBJ2-7
v_call: TRBV19
cdr3_aa: CASSLSGTTYEQYF
cdr3_nt: TGTGCCAGTAGTCTTAGCGGGACTACCTACGAGCAGTACTTC

d_call: -
clone_size: once
j_call: TRBJ2-1
v_call: TRBV19
cdr3_aa: CASSRDGTYNEQFF
cdr3_nt: TGTGCCAGTAGTAGGGACGGTACCTACAATGAGCAGTTCTTC

d_call: TRBD2
clone_size: -
j_call: TRBJ2-2
v_call: TRBV30
cdr3_aa: CAWSDPGGSNTGELFF
cdr3_nt: TGTGCCTGGAGTGACCCGGGAGGCTCGAACACCGGGGAGCTGTTTTTT